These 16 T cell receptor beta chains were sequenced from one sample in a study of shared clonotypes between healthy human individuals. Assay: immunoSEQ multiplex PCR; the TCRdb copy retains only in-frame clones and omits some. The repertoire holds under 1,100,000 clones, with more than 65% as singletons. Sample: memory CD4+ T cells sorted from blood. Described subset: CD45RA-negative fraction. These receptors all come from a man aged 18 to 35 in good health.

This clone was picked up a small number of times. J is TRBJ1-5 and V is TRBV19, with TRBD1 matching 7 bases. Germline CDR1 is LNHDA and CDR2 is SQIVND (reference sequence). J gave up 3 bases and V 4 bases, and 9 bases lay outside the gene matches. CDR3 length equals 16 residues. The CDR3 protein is CASSRQGRGSNQPQHF. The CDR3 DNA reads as TGTGCCAGTAGTAGACAGGGAAGAGGGTCCAATCAGCCCCAGCATTTT. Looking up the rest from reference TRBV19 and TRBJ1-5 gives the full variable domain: DGGITQSPKYLFRKEGQNVTLSCEQNLNHDAMYWYRQDPGQGLRLIYYSQIVNDFQKGDIAEGYSVSREKKESFPLTVTSAQKNPTAFYLCASSRQGRGSNQPQHFGDGTRLSIL.

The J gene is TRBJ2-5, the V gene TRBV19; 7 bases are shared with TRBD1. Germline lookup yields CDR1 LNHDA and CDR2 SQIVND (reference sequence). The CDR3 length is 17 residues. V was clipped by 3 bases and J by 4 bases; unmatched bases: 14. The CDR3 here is CASSMAGWQGERETQYF. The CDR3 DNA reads TGTGCCAGTAGTATGGCGGGCTGGCAGGGGGAGAGAGAGACCCAGTACTTC.

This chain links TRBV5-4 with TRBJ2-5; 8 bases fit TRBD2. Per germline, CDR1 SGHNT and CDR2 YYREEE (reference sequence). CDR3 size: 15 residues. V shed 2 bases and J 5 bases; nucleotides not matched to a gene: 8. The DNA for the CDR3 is TGTGCCAGCAGCTTACCCGGGACTAGGGGGGAGACCCAGTACTTC. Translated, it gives CASSLPGTRGETQYF.

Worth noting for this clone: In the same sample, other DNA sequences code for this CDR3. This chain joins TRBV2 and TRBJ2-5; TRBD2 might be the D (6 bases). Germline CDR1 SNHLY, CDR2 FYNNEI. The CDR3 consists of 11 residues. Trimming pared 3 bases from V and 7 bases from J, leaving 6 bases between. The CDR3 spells CASSEEGTQYF. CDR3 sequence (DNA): TGTGCCAGCAGTGAGGAGGGGACCCAGTACTTC.

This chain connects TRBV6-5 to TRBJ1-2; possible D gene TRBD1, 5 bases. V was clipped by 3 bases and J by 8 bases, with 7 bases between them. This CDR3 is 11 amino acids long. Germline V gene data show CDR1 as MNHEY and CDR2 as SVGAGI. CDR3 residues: CASSYQGGYTF. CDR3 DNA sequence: TGTGCCAGCAGTTATCAGGGAGGCTACACCTTC.

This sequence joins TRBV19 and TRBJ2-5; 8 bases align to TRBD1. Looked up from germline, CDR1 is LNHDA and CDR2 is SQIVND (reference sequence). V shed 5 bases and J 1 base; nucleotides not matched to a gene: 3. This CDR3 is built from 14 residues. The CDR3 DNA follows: TGTGCCAGTAGTCGGACAGGGTTCCAAGAGACCCAGTACTTC. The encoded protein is CASSRTGFQETQYF.

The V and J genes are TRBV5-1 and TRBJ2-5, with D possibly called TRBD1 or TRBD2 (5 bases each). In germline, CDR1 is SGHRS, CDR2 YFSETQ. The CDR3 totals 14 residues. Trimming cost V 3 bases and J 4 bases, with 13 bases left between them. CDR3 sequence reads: CASSWATGTETQYF. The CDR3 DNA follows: TGCGCCAGCAGCTGGGCGACGGGGACAGAGACCCAGTACTTC. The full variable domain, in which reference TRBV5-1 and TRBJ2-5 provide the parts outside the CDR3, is KAGVTQTPRYLIKTRGQQVTLSCSPISGHRSVSWYQQTPGQGLQFLFEYFSETQRNKGNFPGRFSGRQFSNSRSEMNVSTLELGDSALYLCASSWATGTETQYFGPGTRLLVL.

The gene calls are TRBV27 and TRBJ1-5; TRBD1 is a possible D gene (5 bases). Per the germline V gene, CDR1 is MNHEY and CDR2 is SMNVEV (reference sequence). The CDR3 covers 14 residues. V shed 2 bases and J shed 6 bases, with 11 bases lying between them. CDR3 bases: TGTGCCAGCAGTTTACAGGGACGGGGTCAGCCCCAGCATTTT. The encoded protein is CASSLQGRGQPQHF.

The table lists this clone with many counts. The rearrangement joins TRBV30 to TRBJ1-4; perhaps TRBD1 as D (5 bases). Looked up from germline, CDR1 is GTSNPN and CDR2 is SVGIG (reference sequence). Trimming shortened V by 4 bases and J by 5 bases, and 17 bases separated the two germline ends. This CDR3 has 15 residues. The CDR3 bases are TGTGCCTGGACCCTCCGGGGCAGAGGGAATGAAAAACTGTTTTTT. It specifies CAWTLRGRGNEKLFF.

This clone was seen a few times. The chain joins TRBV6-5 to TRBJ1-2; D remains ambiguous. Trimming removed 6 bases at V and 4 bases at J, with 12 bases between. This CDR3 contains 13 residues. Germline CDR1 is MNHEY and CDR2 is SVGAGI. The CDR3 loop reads CASSRDHTYGYTF. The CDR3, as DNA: TGTGCCAGCAGCCGAGACCATACCTATGGCTACACCTTC.

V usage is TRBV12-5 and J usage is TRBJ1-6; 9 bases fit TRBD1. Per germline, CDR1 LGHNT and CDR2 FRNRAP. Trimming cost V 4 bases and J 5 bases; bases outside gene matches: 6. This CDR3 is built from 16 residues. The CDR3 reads CASGSSRQGDNSPLHF. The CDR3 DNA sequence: TGTGCTAGTGGTTCTTCCCGACAGGGGGATAATTCACCCCTCCACTTT.

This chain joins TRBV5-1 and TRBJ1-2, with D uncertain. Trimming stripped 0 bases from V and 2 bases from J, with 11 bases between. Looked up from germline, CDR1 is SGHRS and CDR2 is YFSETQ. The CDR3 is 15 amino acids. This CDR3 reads CASSLESGMNYGYTF. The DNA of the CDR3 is TGCGCCAGCAGCTTGGAATCGGGGATGAACTATGGCTACACCTTC.

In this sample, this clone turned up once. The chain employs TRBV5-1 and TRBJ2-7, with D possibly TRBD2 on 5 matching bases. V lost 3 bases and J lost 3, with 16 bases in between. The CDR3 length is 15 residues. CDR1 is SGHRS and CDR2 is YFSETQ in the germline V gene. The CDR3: CASSSVRGPLYEQYF. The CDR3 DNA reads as TGCGCCAGCAGCTCGGTCCGCGGGCCCCTCTACGAGCAGTACTTC.

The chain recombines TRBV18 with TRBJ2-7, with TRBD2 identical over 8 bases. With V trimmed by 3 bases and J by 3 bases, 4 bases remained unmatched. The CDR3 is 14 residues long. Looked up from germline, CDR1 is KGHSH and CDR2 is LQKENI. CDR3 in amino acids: CASSPSTSGYEQYF. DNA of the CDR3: TGTGCCAGCTCACCCTCTACTAGCGGCTACGAGCAGTACTTC.

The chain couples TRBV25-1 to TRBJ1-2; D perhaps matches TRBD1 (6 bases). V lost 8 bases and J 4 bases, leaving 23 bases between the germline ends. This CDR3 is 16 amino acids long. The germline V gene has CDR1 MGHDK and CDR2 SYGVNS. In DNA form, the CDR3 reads TGTGCCAGCGGGGGGCCAGGGACGTCGGGCAGCTATGGCTACACCTTC. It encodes CASGGPGTSGSYGYTF.

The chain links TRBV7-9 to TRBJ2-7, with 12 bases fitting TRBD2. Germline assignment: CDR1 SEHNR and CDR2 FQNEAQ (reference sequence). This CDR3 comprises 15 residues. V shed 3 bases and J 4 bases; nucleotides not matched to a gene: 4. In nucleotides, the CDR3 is TGTGCCAGCAGCTTTACCGGGACTAGCGGGTACGAGCAGTACTTC. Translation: CASSFTGTSGYEQYF. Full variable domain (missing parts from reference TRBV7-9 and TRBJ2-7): DTGVSQNPRHKITKRGQNVTFRCDPISEHNRLYWYRQTLGQGPEFLTYFQNEAQLEKSRLLSDRFSAERPKGSFSTLEIQRTEQGDSAMYLCASSFTGTSGYEQYFGPGTRLTVT.